What follows are 30 T cell receptor beta chains derived from one specimen sequenced in a study of blood T cell repertoires in COVID-19. Here immunoSEQ multiplex PCR was the method, and the copy in TCRdb shows in-frame clones only, minus some. The sample has about 140,000 clones, around 73% seen once. Input material: peripheral blood. These receptors originate from a man aged 55 to 70 who had recovered from COVID-19.

This clone was counted between two and nine times. The CDR3: CASSTTGSNEKLFF. For the CDR3, the DNA is TGTGCCAGTAGTACGACAGGCTCTAATGAAAAACTGTTTTTT. The chain uses TRBV19 and TRBJ1-4, with D possibly TRBD1 on 6 matching bases. The V end lost 4 bases, the J end lost 3 bases, and 9 bases lay between the germline ends. Germline loops: CDR1 LNHDA, CDR2 SQIVND (reference sequence). The CDR3 totals 14 residues.

The sample holds a few counts of this clone. The V call is TRBV7-9, the J call TRBJ2-7; the D gene is possibly TRBD2 (6 bases). CDR1 and CDR2 from the germline V gene are SEHNR and FQNEAQ (reference sequence). The ends were cut back, 1 base at V and 5 bases at J, with 15 bases in the middle. This CDR3 is 15 amino acids long. CDR3 coding DNA: TGTGCCAGCAGCTTAGGGACCTGGGGGGAGAACGAGCAGTACTTC. Its translation: CASSLGTWGENEQYF.

The gene calls are TRBV28 and TRBJ1-2; D may be TRBD1 (6 bases). V dropped 4 bases and J dropped 0 bases, with 12 bases sitting between them. CDR3 length: 15 amino acids. From germline, CDR1 is MDHEN and CDR2 SYDVKM. The DNA for the CDR3 is TGTGCCAGCAGTTCCCCTCAGGGGACTAACTATGGCTACACCTTC. Encoded protein: CASSSPQGTNYGYTF.

The gene calls are TRBV10-3 and TRBJ2-2; 14 positions match TRBD2. The V gene end was trimmed by 6 bases and the J gene end by 4 bases; junction bases not matched to a gene: 7. This CDR3 has 17 residues. Germline CDR1 reads ENHRY; CDR2 reads SYGVKD. The CDR3 region is CAISETSGGALTGELFF. CDR3 DNA sequence: TGTGCCATCAGCGAGACTAGCGGGGGGGCCCTCACCGGGGAGCTGTTTTTT.

This clone came up a few times. The chain joins TRBV6-5 to TRBJ2-5, with 12 bases that match TRBD2. CDR1 is MNHEY and CDR2 is SVGAGI in the germline V gene. Trimming at V came to 6 bases and at J to 4 bases, leaving 6 bases not matched to a gene. The CDR3 loop spans 15 amino acids. The CDR3 DNA is TGTGCCAGCAGCCGACTAGCGGGAGAGGGAGAGACCCAGTACTTC. It yields the protein CASSRLAGEGETQYF.

The chain links TRBV4-1 to TRBJ1-6, with 8 bases aligning to TRBD1. The trim removed 8 bases at V and 9 bases at J, leaving 9 bases unmatched. The CDR3 runs to 14 residues. Per the germline V gene, CDR1 is MGHRA and CDR2 is YSYEKL. The CDR3: CASAPVTGGSPLHF. The CDR3 DNA follows: TGCGCCAGCGCCCCGGTAACAGGGGGTTCACCCCTCCACTTT.

The chain couples TRBV24-1 to TRBJ2-2; possible D gene TRBD2, 6 bases. The CDR3 covers 18 residues. Germline loops: CDR1 KGHDR, CDR2 SFDVKD. Trimming shortened V by 3 bases and J by 0 bases, and 16 bases separated the two germline ends. The CDR3 reads CATSDTGLLPANTGELFF. The CDR3 DNA follows: TGTGCCACCAGTGATACGGGACTCCTCCCGGCGAACACCGGGGAGCTGTTTTTT.

This chain uses TRBV4-2 with TRBJ2-5; perhaps TRBD2 as D (6 bases). V was pared by 0 bases and J by 10 bases, with 15 bases between. This CDR3 has 14 amino acids. Germline CDR1 is LGHNA and CDR2 is YNFKEQ. The CDR3 nucleotides read TGTGCCAGCAGCCAAGATCCGTCGGTAGCGGTCCAGTACTTC. It codes for CASSQDPSVAVQYF.

The chain is built from TRBV5-4 and TRBJ2-2, with 10 positions matching TRBD2. Germline CDR1 SGHNT, CDR2 YYREEE (reference sequence). CDR3 length equals 16 residues. V shed 4 bases, J shed 4 bases, and the junction held 7 bases outside the gene matches. The CDR3 nucleotides are TGTGCCAGCAGCCGCGGTAGCGGGGGGCCCACCGGGGAGCTGTTTTTT. Its protein is CASSRGSGGPTGELFF.

The J gene is TRBJ1-3, the V gene TRBV28; 7 bases line up with TRBD1. Germline CDR1 and CDR2: MDHEN and SYDVKM. There are 17 residues in the CDR3. V shed 2 bases and J 1 base; nucleotides not matched to a gene: 8. The CDR3 sequence: CASSLPQGGVSGNTIYF. The CDR3 region has the DNA TGTGCCAGCAGTTTACCGCAAGGGGGCGTTTCTGGAAACACCATATATTTT. Full variable domain (missing parts from reference TRBV28 and TRBJ1-3): DVKVTQSSRYLVKRTGEKVFLECVQDMDHENMFWYRQDPGLGLRLIYFSYDVKMKEKGDIPEGYSVSREKKERFSLILESASTNQTSMYLCASSLPQGGVSGNTIYFGEGSWLTVV.

The rearrangement links TRBV4-1 to TRBJ1-2, with 8 bases lining up with TRBD1. The CDR3 runs to 15 residues. V trimming: 1 base; J trimming: 1 base; junction bases outside the gene matches: 2. Germline V lookup: CDR1 MGHRA, CDR2 YSYEKL. The CDR3 is CASSQGQGLNYGYTF. CDR3 bases: TGCGCCAGCAGCCAAGGACAGGGGCTTAACTATGGCTACACCTTC.

The genes are TRBV19 and TRBJ1-1; the D gene is possibly TRBD1 (5 bases). V was clipped by 5 bases and J by 3 bases, with 16 bases between them. In germline, CDR1 is LNHDA, CDR2 SQIVND (reference sequence). The CDR3 has 15 residues. The CDR3 protein is CASSSWGVQDTEAFF. The CDR3, as DNA: TGTGCCAGTAGTTCCTGGGGGGTCCAGGACACTGAAGCTTTCTTT.

The CDR3 reads CASSQGATEEAFF. Here the CDR3 DNA reads TGTGCCAGCTCACAGGGAGCAACAGAGGAAGCTTTCTTT. The chain recombines TRBV18 with TRBJ1-1; no clear D gene. V lost 4 bases and J lost 8, with 14 bases in between. This CDR3 spans 13 amino acids. Germline CDR1 reads KGHSH; CDR2 reads LQKENI.

The chain has TRBV4-2 and TRBJ2-7; D possibly corresponds to TRBD2 (7 bases). Germline V gene lookup returns CDR1 LGHNA and CDR2 YNFKEQ. This CDR3 spans 15 amino acids. V was pared by 3 bases and J by 5 bases, with 17 bases between. The CDR3 DNA follows: TGTGCCAGCAGCCATCAAGGGGGGGACGGGGACGAGCAGTACTTC. Translated, it gives CASSHQGGDGDEQYF.

This chain links TRBV30 with TRBJ1-1; TRBD1 matches 7 bases. The CDR3 is made up of 13 amino acids. The germline V gene has CDR1 GTSNPN and CDR2 SVGIG (reference sequence). J gave up 1 base and V 5 bases, and 4 bases lay outside the gene matches. CDR3 region: CAWARQGNTEAFF. The CDR3 nucleotides read TGTGCCTGGGCCAGACAGGGGAACACTGAAGCTTTCTTT.

The chain recombines TRBV24-1 with TRBJ1-2; 7 nucleotides line up with TRBD1. CDR3 length: 15 amino acids. With V trimmed by 3 bases and J by 4 bases, 7 bases remained unmatched. In germline, CDR1 is KGHDR, CDR2 SFDVKD. In nucleotides, the CDR3 is TGTGCCACCAGTGATCCCCGACAGGGAAGCTATGGCTACACCTTC. Its protein product is CATSDPRQGSYGYTF.

This clone was detected a few times. This chain uses TRBV29-1 with TRBJ1-2, with a weak D call TRBD1 (6 bases). The length of the CDR3 is 14 residues. V was pared by 3 bases and J by 4 bases, with 15 bases between. Germline assignment: CDR1 SQVTM and CDR2 ANQGSEA. This CDR3 is CSVEGGASRYGYTF. CDR3 DNA sequence: TGCAGCGTTGAGGGGGGGGCTTCACGCTATGGCTACACCTTC.

This clone was seen at least ten times. The chain links TRBV7-3 to TRBJ2-3; TRBD2 matches at 12 bases. Germline values: CDR1 SGHTA, CDR2 FQGTGA. The V gene end was trimmed by 5 bases and the J gene end by 5 bases; junction bases not matched to a gene: 8. The CDR3 spans 16 residues. CDR3 in amino acids: CASSPGLAGEGDTQYF. CDR3 DNA sequence: TGTGCCAGCAGCCCGGGACTAGCGGGTGAGGGAGATACGCAGTATTTT.

V usage is TRBV9 and J usage is TRBJ2-1; 8 nucleotides agree with TRBD1. Germline CDR1 is SGDLS and CDR2 is YYNGEE. This CDR3 region has 16 residues. With V trimmed by 4 bases and J by 4 bases, 10 bases remained unmatched. The CDR3: CASSQTGGVLYNEQFF. CDR3 coding DNA: TGTGCCAGCAGCCAAACAGGGGGAGTCTTATACAATGAGCAGTTCTTC.

The CDR3 region has the DNA TGTGCCACCCTTGGGGGACTAGATAGAGATACGCAGTATTTT. As protein: CATLGGLDRDTQYF. V usage is TRBV19 and J usage is TRBJ2-3, with TRBD2 matching 8 bases. This CDR3 is built from 14 residues. The trim removed 10 bases at V and 5 bases at J, leaving 11 bases unmatched. The germline CDR1 and CDR2 sequences are LNHDA and SQIVND (reference sequence).

V gene TRBV25-1 combines with J gene TRBJ1-1, with 7 positions matching TRBD1. Germline V gene data show CDR1 as MGHDK and CDR2 as SYGVNS. CDR3 length: 15 residues. Trimming removed 4 bases from V and 6 bases from J; junction bases left unmatched: 11. The CDR3 coding sequence is TGTGCCAGCAGTGGAGACAGGGTGGGACTGGCTGAAGCTTTCTTT. Its translation: CASSGDRVGLAEAFF.

V usage is TRBV28 and J usage is TRBJ2-1, with 11 bases aligning to TRBD2. This CDR3 is 16 amino acids long. CDR1 and CDR2 (germline): MDHEN, SYDVKM. J lost 1 base, V lost 6 bases, and 5 bases had no gene match. CDR3 in DNA: TGTGCCAGCAGAAAAGGGACTAGCGGATCCTACAATGAGCAGTTCTTC. Protein sequence: CASRKGTSGSYNEQFF.

The CDR3 nucleotides are TGTGCCAGCAGTCTTCTAGCGGGAGAGAGCGAGCAGTACTTC. Translation gives CASSLLAGESEQYF. The chain employs TRBV28 and TRBJ2-7; 10 bases are a match to TRBD2. Germline V gives CDR1 MDHEN, CDR2 SYDVKM. V lost 5 bases to trimming and J lost 6 bases; unmatched junction nucleotides: 7. The CDR3 has 14 amino acids.

This clone was detected only a few times. The gene calls are TRBV7-2 and TRBJ2-1; TRBD2 agrees at 8 bases. The trim removed 5 bases at V and 5 bases at J, leaving 5 bases unmatched. The CDR3 contains 14 residues. The germline CDR1 and CDR2 sequences are SGHTA and FQGNSA. CDR3 protein: CASSLTSGNNEQFF. The DNA for the CDR3 is TGTGCCAGCAGCCTTACTAGCGGTAACAATGAGCAGTTCTTC.

Points on this clone: At the DNA level, this CDR3 is encoded by other sequences in the same sample as well. V and J are TRBV7-8 and TRBJ1-3, with D perhaps matching TRBD1 (6 bases). The V and J ends lost 2 bases and 0 bases respectively, with 8 bases between them. The CDR3 totals 15 residues. Germline V gives CDR1 SGHVS, CDR2 FQNEAQ. CDR3 coding DNA: TGTGCCAGCAGCTTAAGCAGGGGCTCTGGAAACACCATATATTTT. As protein: CASSLSRGSGNTIYF.

For the CDR3, the DNA is TGTGCCAGCACCTTGGACAGGGGGAACGGTAATTCACCCCTCCACTTT. It encodes CASTLDRGNGNSPLHF. This chain connects TRBV2 to TRBJ1-6; 10 nucleotides agree with TRBD1. CDR3 length: 16 residues. Germline assignment: CDR1 SNHLY and CDR2 FYNNEI. Unmatched junction bases numbered 9, after V lost 7 bases and J lost 6 bases.

This chain uses TRBV4-2 with TRBJ1-5, with TRBD1 matching 10 bases. Looked up from germline, CDR1 is LGHNA and CDR2 is YNFKEQ. This CDR3 is built from 17 residues. Germline trimming cut 0 bases from V and 6 bases from J; bases unmatched to any gene: 8. As DNA, the CDR3 is TGTGCCAGCAGCCAAGATTGGGGACAGGGGTTTAGTCAGCCCCAGCATTTT. Its protein is CASSQDWGQGFSQPQHF.

The chain is built from TRBV10-2 and TRBJ2-2; the match to TRBD1 covers 8 bases. This CDR3 has 15 amino acids. Trimming took 6 bases from V and 4 from J; bases not matched to a gene: 7. Germline V gives CDR1 WSHSY, CDR2 SAAADI. The CDR3 DNA follows: TGCGCCAGCAGGGACCCGGGACAGGTCACCGGGGAGCTGTTTTTT. It is translated as CASRDPGQVTGELFF.

This clone was recorded only once. This chain links TRBV11-3 with TRBJ1-4; 7 positions agree with TRBD1. V was pared by 0 bases and J by 8 bases, with 6 bases of the junction left unmatched. This CDR3 is 15 amino acids long. From germline, CDR1 is SGHNT and CDR2 YENEEA. CDR3 residues: CASSLDRDRGEKLFF. In DNA, the CDR3 is TGTGCCAGCAGCTTAGATCGGGACAGAGGGGAAAAACTGTTTTTT.

This rearrangement joins TRBV7-9 to TRBJ1-3; a weak D match, TRBD1 (6 bases). The length of the CDR3 is 13 residues. V was shortened by 9 bases and J by 0 bases, with 9 bases between the two germline ends. Germline CDR1 and CDR2: SEHNR and FQNEAQ (reference sequence). The CDR3 sequence: CARGAVSGNTIYF. DNA for the CDR3: TGTGCCAGGGGGGCGGTCTCTGGAAACACCATATATTTT.